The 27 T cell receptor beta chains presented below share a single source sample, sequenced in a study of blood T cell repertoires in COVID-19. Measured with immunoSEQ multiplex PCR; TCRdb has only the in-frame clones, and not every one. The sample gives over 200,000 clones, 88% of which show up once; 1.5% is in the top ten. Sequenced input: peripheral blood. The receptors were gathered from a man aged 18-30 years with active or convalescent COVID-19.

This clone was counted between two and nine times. CDR3 sequence reads: CASSFEAGELFF. The CDR3 DNA is TGTGCCAGCAGCTTTGAGGCCGGGGAGCTGTTTTTT. This chain joins TRBV5-4 and TRBJ2-2, with D uncertain. Per germline, CDR1 SGHNT and CDR2 YYREEE (reference sequence). The CDR3 extends over 12 amino acids. V lost 2 bases to trimming and J lost 6 bases, with 5 bases between them. Filled out from reference TRBV5-4 and TRBJ2-2, the complete variable domain reads ETGVTQSPTHLIKTRGQQVTLRCSSQSGHNTVSWYQQALGQGPQFIFQYYREEENGRGNFPPRFSGLQFPNYSSELNVNALELDDSALYLCASSFEAGELFFGEGSRLTVL.

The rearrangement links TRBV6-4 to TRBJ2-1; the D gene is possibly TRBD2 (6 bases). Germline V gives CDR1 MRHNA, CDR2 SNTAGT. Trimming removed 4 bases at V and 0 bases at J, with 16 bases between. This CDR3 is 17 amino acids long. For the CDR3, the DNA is TGTGCCAGCAGTGCGCGGGGAGTCGCGAGCTCCTACAATGAGCAGTTCTTC. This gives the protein CASSARGVASSYNEQFF.

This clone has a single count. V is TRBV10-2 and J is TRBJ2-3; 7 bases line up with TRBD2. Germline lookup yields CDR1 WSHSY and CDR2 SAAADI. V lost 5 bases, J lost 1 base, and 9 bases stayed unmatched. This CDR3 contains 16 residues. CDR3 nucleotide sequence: TGCGCCAGCAGTACCCAGCGGGAATCTGGCACAGATACGCAGTATTTT. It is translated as CASSTQRESGTDTQYF.

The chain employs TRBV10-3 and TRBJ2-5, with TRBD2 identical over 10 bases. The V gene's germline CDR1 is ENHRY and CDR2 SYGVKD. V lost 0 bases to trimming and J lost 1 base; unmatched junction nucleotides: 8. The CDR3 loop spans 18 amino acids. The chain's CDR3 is CAISESGTSEFLQETQYF. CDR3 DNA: TGTGCCATCAGTGAGTCCGGGACTAGCGAATTTCTCCAAGAGACCCAGTACTTC.

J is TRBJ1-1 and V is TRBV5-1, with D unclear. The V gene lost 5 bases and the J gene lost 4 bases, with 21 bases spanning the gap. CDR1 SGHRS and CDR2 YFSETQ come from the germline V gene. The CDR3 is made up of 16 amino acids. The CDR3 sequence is CASRDRWPGTSTEAFF. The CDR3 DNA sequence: TGCGCCAGCAGAGATAGGTGGCCAGGCACCAGCACTGAAGCTTTCTTT.

The CDR3 sequence: CASSDMGTSVIPGELFF. The CDR3 DNA sequence: TGCGCCAGCAGTGATATGGGGACTAGCGTAATCCCCGGGGAGCTGTTTTTT. V is TRBV10-1 and J is TRBJ2-2, with 10 positions matching TRBD2. Germline assignment: CDR1 WNHNN and CDR2 SYGVQD (reference sequence). The CDR3 spans 17 residues. V was clipped by 3 bases and J by 6 bases; unmatched bases: 10.

CDR3 nucleotides: TGTGCCAGCTCACCATATCCGGGACTAGCGACCGAAGGGGCCAATGAGCAGTTCTTC. Protein sequence: CASSPYPGLATEGANEQFF. The J gene is TRBJ2-1, the V gene TRBV18; 10 nucleotides match TRBD2. Trimming took 2 bases from V and 6 from J; bases not matched to a gene: 16. This CDR3 spans 19 amino acids. CDR1 and CDR2 from the germline V gene are KGHSH and LQKENI.

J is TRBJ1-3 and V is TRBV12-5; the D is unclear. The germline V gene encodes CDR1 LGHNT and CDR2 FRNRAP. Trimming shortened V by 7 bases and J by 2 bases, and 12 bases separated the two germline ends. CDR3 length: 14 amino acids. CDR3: CASAPDGTGNTIYF. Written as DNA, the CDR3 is TGTGCTAGTGCCCCGGACGGGACTGGAAACACCATATATTTT. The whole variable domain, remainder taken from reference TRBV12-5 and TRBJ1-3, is DARVTQTPRHKVTEMGQEVTMRCQPILGHNTVFWYRQTMMQGLELLAYFRNRAPLDDSGMPKDRFSAEMPDATLATLKIQPSEPRDSAVYFCASAPDGTGNTIYFGEGSWLTVV.

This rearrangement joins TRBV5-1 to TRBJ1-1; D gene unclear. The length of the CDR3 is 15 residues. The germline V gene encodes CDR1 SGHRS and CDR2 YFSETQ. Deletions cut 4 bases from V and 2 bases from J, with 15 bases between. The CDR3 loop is CASSPAGSLNTEAFF. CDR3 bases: TGCGCCAGCAGCCCGGCCGGGTCTCTAAACACTGAAGCTTTCTTT. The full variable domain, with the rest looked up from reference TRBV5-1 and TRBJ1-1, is KAGVTQTPRYLIKTRGQQVTLSCSPISGHRSVSWYQQTPGQGLQFLFEYFSETQRNKGNFPGRFSGRQFSNSRSEMNVSTLELGDSALYLCASSPAGSLNTEAFFGQGTRLTVV.

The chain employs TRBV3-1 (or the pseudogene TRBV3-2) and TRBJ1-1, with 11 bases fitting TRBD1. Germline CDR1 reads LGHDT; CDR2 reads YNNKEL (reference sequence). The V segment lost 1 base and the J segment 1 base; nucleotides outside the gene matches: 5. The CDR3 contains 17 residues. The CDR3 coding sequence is TGTGCCAGCAGCCAAGTGTCCGGGACAGGGGGGAACACTGAAGCTTTCTTT. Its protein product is CASSQVSGTGGNTEAFF.

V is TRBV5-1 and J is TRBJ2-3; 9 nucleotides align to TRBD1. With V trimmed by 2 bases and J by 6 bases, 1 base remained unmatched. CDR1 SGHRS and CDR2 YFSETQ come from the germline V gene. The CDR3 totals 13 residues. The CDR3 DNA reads TGCGCCAGCAGCTTCGGACAGGGGGATACGCAGTATTTT. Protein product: CASSFGQGDTQYF.

As DNA, the CDR3 is TGTGCCAGCAGCCCTGCCCCAAGTACAGGGGACAACTATGGCTACACCTTC. Its translation: CASSPAPSTGDNYGYTF. This chain links TRBV27 with TRBJ1-2; 7 bases align to TRBD1. The CDR3 is 17 residues long. Unmatched junction bases numbered 15, after V lost 6 bases and J lost 2 bases. CDR1 and CDR2 (germline): MNHEY, SMNVEV (reference sequence).

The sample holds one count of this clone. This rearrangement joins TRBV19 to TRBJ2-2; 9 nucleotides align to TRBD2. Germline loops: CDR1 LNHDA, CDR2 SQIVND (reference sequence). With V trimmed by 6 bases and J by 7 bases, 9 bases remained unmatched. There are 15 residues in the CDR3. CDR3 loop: CASRRIAGDVGELFF. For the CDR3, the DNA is TGTGCCAGTAGGAGAATAGCGGGAGACGTCGGGGAGCTGTTTTTT. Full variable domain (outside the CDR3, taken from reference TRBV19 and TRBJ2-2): DGGITQSPKYLFRKEGQNVTLSCEQNLNHDAMYWYRQDPGQGLRLIYYSQIVNDFQKGDIAEGYSVSREKKESFPLTVTSAQKNPTAFYLCASRRIAGDVGELFFGEGSRLTVL.

The CDR3, as DNA: TGTGCCAGCCGGGTGGGAGGAAGTACGGCCGAGCAGTACTTC. Translated: CASRVGGSTAEQYF. This chain joins TRBV7-2 and TRBJ2-7, with D tentatively TRBD2 (6 bases). Germline V lookup: CDR1 SGHTA, CDR2 FQGNSA. The CDR3 is 14 residues long. The V end was cut by 8 bases, the J end by 6 bases, with 20 bases between.

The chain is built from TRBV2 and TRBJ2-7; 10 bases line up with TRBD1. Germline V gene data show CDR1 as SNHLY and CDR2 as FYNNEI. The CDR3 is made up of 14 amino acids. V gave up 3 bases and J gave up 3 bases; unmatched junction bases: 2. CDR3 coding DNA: TGTGCCAGCAGTGACGGACAGGGGGACTACGAGCAGTACTTC. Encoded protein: CASSDGQGDYEQYF.

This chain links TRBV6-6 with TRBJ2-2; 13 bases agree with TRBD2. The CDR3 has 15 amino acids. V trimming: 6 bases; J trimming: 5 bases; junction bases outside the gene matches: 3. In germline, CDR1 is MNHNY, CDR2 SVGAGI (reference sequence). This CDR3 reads CASSPGLAGTGELFF. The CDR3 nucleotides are TGTGCCAGCAGCCCGGGACTAGCGGGAACCGGGGAGCTGTTTTTT.

CDR3 sequence: CASSLVRLAGGPGGYDTQYF. The CDR3 DNA reads as TGCGCCAGCAGCTTGGTGAGGCTAGCGGGAGGGCCAGGGGGTTACGATACGCAGTATTTT. The chain combines TRBV5-1 with TRBJ2-3, with 12 bases that match TRBD2. The CDR3 spans 20 residues. Germline V gene sequence: CDR1 SGHRS, CDR2 YFSETQ. Trimming removed 0 bases from V and 6 bases from J; junction bases left unmatched: 17. Full variable domain (remainder filled in from reference TRBV5-1 and TRBJ2-3): KAGVTQTPRYLIKTRGQQVTLSCSPISGHRSVSWYQQTPGQGLQFLFEYFSETQRNKGNFPGRFSGRQFSNSRSEMNVSTLELGDSALYLCASSLVRLAGGPGGYDTQYFGPGTRLTVL.

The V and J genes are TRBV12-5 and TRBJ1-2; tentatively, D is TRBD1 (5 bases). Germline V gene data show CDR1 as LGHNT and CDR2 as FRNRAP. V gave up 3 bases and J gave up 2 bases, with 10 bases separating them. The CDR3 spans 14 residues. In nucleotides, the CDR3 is TGTGCTAGTGGTTTTGGGGCTCGCAACTATGGCTACACCTTC. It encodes CASGFGARNYGYTF.

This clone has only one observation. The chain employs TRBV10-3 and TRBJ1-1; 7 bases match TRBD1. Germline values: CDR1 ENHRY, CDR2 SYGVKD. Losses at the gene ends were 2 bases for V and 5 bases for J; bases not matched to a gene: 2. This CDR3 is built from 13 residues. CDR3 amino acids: CAISEGTVTEAFF. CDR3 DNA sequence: TGTGCCATCAGTGAGGGGACAGTTACTGAAGCTTTCTTT.

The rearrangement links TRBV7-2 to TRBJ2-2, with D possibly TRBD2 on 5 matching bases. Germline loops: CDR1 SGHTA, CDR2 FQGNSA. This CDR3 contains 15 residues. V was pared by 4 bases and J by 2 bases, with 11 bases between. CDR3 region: CASSSRTRNTGELFF. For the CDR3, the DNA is TGTGCCAGCAGCTCCCGGACTCGAAACACCGGGGAGCTGTTTTTT.

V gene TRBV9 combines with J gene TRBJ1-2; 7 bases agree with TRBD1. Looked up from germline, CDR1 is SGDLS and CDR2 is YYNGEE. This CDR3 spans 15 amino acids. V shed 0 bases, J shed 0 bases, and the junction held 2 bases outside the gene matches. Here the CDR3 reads CASSVGDSANYGYTF. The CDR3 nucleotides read TGTGCCAGCAGCGTAGGGGACAGCGCTAACTATGGCTACACCTTC.

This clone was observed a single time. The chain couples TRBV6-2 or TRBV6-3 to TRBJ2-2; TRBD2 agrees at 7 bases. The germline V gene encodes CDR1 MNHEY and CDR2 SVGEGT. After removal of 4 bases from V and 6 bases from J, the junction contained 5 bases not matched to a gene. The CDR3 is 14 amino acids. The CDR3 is CASSSAGVAGELFF. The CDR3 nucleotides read TGTGCCAGCAGTTCTGCGGGAGTCGCCGGGGAGCTGTTTTTT.

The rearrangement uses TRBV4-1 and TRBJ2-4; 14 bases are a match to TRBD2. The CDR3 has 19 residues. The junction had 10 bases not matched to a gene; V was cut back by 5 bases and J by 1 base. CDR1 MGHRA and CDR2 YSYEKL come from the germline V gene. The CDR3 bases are TGCGCCAGCAGCTCGGGACTAGCGGGAGTTGTGTCGGCCAAAAACATTCAGTACTTC. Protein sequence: CASSSGLAGVVSAKNIQYF.

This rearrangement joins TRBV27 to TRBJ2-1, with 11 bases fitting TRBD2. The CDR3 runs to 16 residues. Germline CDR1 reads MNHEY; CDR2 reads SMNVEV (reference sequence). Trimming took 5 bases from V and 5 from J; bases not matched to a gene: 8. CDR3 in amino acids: CASSEEGLAVNNEQFF. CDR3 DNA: TGTGCCAGCAGTGAAGAGGGACTAGCGGTAAACAATGAGCAGTTCTTC.

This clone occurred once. CDR3 sequence reads: CASSQGVGTGVYGYTF. CDR3 DNA sequence: TGTGCCAGCAGCCAAGGGGTTGGGACAGGGGTCTATGGCTACACCTTC. The chain carries TRBV4-2 and TRBJ1-2; 10 bases map to TRBD1. The trim removed 1 base at V and 4 bases at J, leaving 6 bases unmatched. CDR3 length: 16 amino acids. From germline, CDR1 is LGHNA and CDR2 YNFKEQ.

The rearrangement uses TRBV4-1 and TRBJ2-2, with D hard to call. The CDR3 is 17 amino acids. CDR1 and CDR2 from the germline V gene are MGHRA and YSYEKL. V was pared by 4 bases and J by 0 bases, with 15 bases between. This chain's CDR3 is CASSPGSERANTGELFF. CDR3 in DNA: TGCGCCAGCAGCCCCGGTTCCGAGCGAGCGAACACCGGGGAGCTGTTTTTT.

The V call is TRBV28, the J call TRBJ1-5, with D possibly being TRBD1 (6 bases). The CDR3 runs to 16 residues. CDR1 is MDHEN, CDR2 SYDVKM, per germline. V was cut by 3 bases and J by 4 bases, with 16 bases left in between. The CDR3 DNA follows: TGTGCCAGCAGTTTTCGCACCGGGACATATAATCAGCCCCAGCATTTT. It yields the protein CASSFRTGTYNQPQHF.